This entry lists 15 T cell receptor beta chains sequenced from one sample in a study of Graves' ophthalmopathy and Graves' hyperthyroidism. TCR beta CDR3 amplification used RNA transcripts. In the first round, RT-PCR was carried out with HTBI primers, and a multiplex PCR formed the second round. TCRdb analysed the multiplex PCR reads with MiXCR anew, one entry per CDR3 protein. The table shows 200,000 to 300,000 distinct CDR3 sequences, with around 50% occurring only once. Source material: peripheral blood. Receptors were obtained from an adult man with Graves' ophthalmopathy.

In nucleotides, the CDR3 is TGTGCCAGCAGTTTCGGCCGGGGACTAGCGCGGGAGCAGTACTTC. Residues: CASSFGRGLAREQYF. J is TRBJ2-7 and V is TRBV28; 10 positions agree with TRBD2. Germline V CDR1 and CDR2: MDHEN, SYDVKM. This CDR3 contains 15 residues. V gave up 3 bases and J gave up 7 bases; unmatched junction bases: 9.

CDR3 amino acids: CSVFTGYGYTF. The CDR3 bases are TGCAGCGTTTTTACCGGCTATGGCTACACCTTC. This chain joins TRBV29-1 and TRBJ1-2; no firm D call. CDR1 is SQVTM and CDR2 is ANQGSEA in the germline V gene. The V end was cut by 5 bases, the J end by 4 bases, with 8 bases between. The CDR3 contains 11 residues.

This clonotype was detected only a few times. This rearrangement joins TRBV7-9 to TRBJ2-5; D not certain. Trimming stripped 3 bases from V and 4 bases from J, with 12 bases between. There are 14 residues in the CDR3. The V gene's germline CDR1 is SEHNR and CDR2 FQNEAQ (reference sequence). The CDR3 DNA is TGTGCCAGCAGCTTTGTTGACATCATAGAGACCCAGTACTTC. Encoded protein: CASSFVDIIETQYF. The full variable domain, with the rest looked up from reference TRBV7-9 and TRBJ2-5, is DTGVSQNPRHKITKRGQNVTFRCDPISEHNRLYWYRQTLGQGPEFLTYFQNEAQLEKSRLLSDRFSAERPKGSFSTLEIQRTEQGDSAMYLCASSFVDIIETQYFGPGTRLLVL.

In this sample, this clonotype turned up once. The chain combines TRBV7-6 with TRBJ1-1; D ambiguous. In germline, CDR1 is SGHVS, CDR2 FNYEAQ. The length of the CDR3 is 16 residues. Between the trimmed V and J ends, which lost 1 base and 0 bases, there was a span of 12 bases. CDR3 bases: TGTGCCAGCAGCTTAGGAGCTCTCTACCTGAACACTGAAGCTTTCTTT. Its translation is CASSLGALYLNTEAFF.

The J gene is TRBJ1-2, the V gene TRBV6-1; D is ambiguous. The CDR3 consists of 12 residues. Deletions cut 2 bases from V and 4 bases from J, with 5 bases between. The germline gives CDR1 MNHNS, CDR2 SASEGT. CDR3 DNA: TGTGCCAGCAGTGAATTGGCCTATGGCTACACCTTC. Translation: CASSELAYGYTF.

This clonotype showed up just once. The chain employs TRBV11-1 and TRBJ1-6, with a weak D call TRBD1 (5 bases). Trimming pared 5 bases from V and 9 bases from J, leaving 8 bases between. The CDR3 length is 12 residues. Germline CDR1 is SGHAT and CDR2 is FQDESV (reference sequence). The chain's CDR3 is CASSPGTSPLHF. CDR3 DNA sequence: TGTGCCAGCAGCCCAGGGACTTCACCCCTCCACTTT.

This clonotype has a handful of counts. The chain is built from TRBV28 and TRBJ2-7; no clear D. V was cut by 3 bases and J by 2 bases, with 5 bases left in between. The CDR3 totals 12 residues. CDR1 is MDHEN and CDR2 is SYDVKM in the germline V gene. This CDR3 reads CASSFRTYEQYF. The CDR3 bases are TGTGCCAGCAGTTTCCGGACCTACGAGCAGTACTTC.

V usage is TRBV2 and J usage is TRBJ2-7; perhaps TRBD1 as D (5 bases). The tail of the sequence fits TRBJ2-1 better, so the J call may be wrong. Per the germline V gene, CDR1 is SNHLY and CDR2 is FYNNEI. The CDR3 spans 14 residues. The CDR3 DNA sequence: TGTGCCAGCAAGCAGGGTGGGTCAGTCAATGAGCAGTTCTTC. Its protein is CASKQGGSVNEQFF.

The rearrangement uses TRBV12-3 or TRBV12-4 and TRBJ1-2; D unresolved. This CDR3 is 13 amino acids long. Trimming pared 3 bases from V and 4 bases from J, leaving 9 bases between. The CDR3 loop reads CASSFNSGYGYTF. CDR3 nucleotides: TGTGCCAGCAGTTTTAATTCGGGCTATGGCTACACCTTC.

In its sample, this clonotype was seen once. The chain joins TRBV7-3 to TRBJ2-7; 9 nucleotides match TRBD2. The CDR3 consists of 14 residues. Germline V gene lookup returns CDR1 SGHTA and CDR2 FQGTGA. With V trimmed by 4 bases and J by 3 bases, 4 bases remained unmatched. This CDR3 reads CASSYGSGSYEQYF. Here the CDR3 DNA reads TGTGCCAGCAGCTATGGTAGCGGGAGCTACGAGCAGTACTTC.

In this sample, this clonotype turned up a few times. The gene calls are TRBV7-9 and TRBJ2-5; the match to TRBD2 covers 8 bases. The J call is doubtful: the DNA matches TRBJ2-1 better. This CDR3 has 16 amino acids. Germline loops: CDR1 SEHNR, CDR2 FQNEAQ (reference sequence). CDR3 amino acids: CASSQYLREGHNEQFF. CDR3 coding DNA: TGTGCCAGCAGCCAGTACTTACGGGAGGGTCACAATGAGCAGTTCTTC.

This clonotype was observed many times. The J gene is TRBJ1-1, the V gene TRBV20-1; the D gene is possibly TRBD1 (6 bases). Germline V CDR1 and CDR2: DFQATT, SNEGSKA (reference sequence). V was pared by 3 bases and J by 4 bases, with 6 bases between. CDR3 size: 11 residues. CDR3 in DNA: TGCAGTGCTAGGGGGGCCACTGAAGCTTTCTTT. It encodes CSARGATEAFF.

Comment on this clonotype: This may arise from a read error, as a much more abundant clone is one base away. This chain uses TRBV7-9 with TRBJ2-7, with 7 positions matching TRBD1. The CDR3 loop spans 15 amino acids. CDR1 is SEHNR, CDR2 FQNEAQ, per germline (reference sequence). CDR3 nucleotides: TGTGCCAGCAGCTCTCCGACAGGGATGTCCTACGAGCAGTGCTTC. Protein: CASSSPTGMSYEQCF.

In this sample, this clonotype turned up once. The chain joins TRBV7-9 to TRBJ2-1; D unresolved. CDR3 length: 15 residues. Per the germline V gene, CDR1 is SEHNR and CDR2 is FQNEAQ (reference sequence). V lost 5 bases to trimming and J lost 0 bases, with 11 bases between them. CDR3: CASSARSISYNEQFF. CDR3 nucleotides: TGTGCCAGCAGCGCAAGATCTATCTCCTACAATGAGCAGTTCTTC.

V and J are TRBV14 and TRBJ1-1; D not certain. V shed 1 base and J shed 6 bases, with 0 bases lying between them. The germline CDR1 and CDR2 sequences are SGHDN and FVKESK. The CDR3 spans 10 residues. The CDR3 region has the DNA TGTGCCAGCAGCCAAGCTGAAGCTTTCTTT. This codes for CASSQAEAFF.